The clone carrying this T cell receptor (beta chain) showed up many times. Its target is unknown. The DNA ends 3 residues before the CDR3 does, and the rest of the CDR3 is filled in from the germline J gene. Germline CDR1 and CDR2: SGHNT and YYREEE (reference sequence). The CDR3 length is 11 residues. V gave up 6 bases and J gave up 1 base, with 4 bases separating them. Clones were read by immunoSEQ multiplex PCR, and TCRdb kept only the in-frame ones, dropping some. The sample holds some 50,000 clones, and no clone turns up only once. These data are taken from a study of T cell clonality in common variable immunodeficiency. Findings and limits, study-wide: TCRbeta clonality was increased in CVID versus healthy controls.

The sample consisted of peripheral blood mononuclear cells. This receptor was identified in a person between 18 and 75 years old in good health. V and J are TRBV5-4 and TRBJ1-2; D unresolved. This CDR3 is CASTNNYGYTF. The DNA read from the CDR3 is TGTGCCAGCACAAATAACTATGGC.